The 4 T cell receptor beta chains reported below all come from one sample, sequenced in a study of Graves' ophthalmopathy and Graves' hyperthyroidism. RNA transcripts served as template for amplifying TCR beta CDR3 sequences. HTBI primers served in a first-round RT-PCR, which a second-round multiplex PCR followed. MiXCR was run by TCRdb on the multiplex PCR reads, yielding one entry per CDR3 protein. The sample records 150,000 to 200,000 distinct CDR3 sequences, roughly two fifths being singletons. Input material: peripheral blood. The source is a man aged 25 to 45 with Graves' ophthalmopathy.

This clonotype was counted between two and nine times. V usage is TRBV2 and J usage is TRBJ2-7, with D tentatively TRBD1 (5 bases). Germline-derived CDR1 and CDR2 are SNHLY and FYNNEI. The CDR3 has 14 amino acids. V shed 4 bases and J shed 4 bases, with 14 bases lying between them. The CDR3 region has the DNA TGTGCCAGCAGTGTGGGGCAGGAAGGGTACGAGCAGTACTTC. Protein product: CASSVGQEGYEQYF.

This rearrangement joins TRBV12-3 or TRBV12-4 to TRBJ1-1, with 9 bases identical to TRBD1. The CDR3 is 13 amino acids. V was clipped by 6 bases and J by 10 bases; unmatched bases: 9. In DNA form, the CDR3 reads TGTGCCAGCAGGAAACAGGGGGCGCGCGGAGCTTTCTTT. It specifies CASRKQGARGAFF.

V is TRBV12-3 or TRBV12-4 and J is TRBJ2-5, with D perhaps TRBD2 (6 bases). This CDR3 has 13 amino acids. Trimming pared 7 bases from V and 7 bases from J, leaving 16 bases between. For the CDR3, the DNA is TGTGCCAGCACCCTAGGGGAGGCGCGGACCCAGTACTTC. The encoded protein is CASTLGEARTQYF.

This clonotype has ten or more counts. This rearrangement joins TRBV6-1 to TRBJ2-4; 7 bases fit TRBD2. There are 13 residues in the CDR3. Germline V gene data show CDR1 as MNHNS and CDR2 as SASEGT. The CDR3 nucleotides read TGTGTTGCTAGCGGCTATACCAAAAACATTCAGTACTTC. Amino acids: CVASGYTKNIQYF.